Shown below are 16 T cell receptor beta chains from a single sample sequenced in a study of Ad26.COV2.S vaccination and SARS-CoV-2 variants. Only in-frame clones appear in the TCRdb table, and some are missing; sequencing was by immunoSEQ multiplex PCR. The sample has fewer than 900,000 clones, 89% seen once. Treatment of the sample: around 19 received Ad26.COV2.S at low or high dose, single or two shots; about 5 received placebo; per-sample allocation not given. Sampling happened 63 days after the first vaccine or placebo injection. The sample was peripheral blood, taken in a trial of Ad26.COV2.S vaccine versus placebo. The source of these receptors is a person aged 18-60 years who received the Ad26.COV2.S COVID-19 vaccine or a placebo.

This rearrangement joins TRBV2 to TRBJ2-1; the D gene is possibly TRBD2 (5 bases). V was shortened by 6 bases and J by 3 bases, with 6 bases between the two germline ends. Germline loops: CDR1 SNHLY, CDR2 FYNNEI. The CDR3 consists of 12 residues. This chain's CDR3 is CASRADYNEQFF. CDR3 in DNA: TGTGCCAGCAGAGCGGACTACAATGAGCAGTTCTTC.

This sequence joins TRBV11-1 and TRBJ1-3, with 7 bases aligning to TRBD1. Germline V gives CDR1 SGHAT, CDR2 FQDESV (reference sequence). The length of the CDR3 is 16 residues. Unmatched junction bases numbered 7, after V lost 5 bases and J lost 0 bases. The CDR3 nucleotides read TGTGCCAGCAGCCCGGACAGGATAGACTCTGGAAACACCATATATTTT. Amino acid sequence: CASSPDRIDSGNTIYF.

Regarding this clone: This same CDR3 is encoded by further DNA sequences in the sample. V gene TRBV12-3 or TRBV12-4 combines with J gene TRBJ1-1; maybe TRBD1 (6 bases). V was pared by 5 bases and J by 3 bases, with 10 bases between. CDR3 length: 13 amino acids. The CDR3 loop reads CASSLNRDTEAFF. The CDR3 DNA sequence: TGTGCCAGCAGTCTCAACAGGGACACTGAAGCTTTCTTT.

CDR3 coding DNA: TGCGCCAGCAGCTACACGGACAACCAAGAGACCCAGTACTTC. Translated: CASSYTDNQETQYF. The chain links TRBV5-1 to TRBJ2-5; tentatively, D is TRBD1 (5 bases). Germline CDR1 reads SGHRS; CDR2 reads YFSETQ. This CDR3 contains 14 residues. V dropped 3 bases and J dropped 0 bases, with 9 bases sitting between them.

This clone occurred once. V and J are TRBV10-3 and TRBJ1-4, with 10 bases identical to TRBD1. Germline-derived CDR1 and CDR2 are ENHRY and SYGVKD. The ends lost 10 bases at V and 8 bases at J; junction bases unmatched: 7. This CDR3 is 13 amino acids long. The CDR3 region has the DNA TGTGCCACAGGGACAGGGGAGGGGGAAAAACTGTTTTTT. As protein: CATGTGEGEKLFF.

This chain connects TRBV5-1 to TRBJ1-1, with unresolved D. The CDR3 length is 13 residues. The germline V gene encodes CDR1 SGHRS and CDR2 YFSETQ. V shed 0 bases and J shed 1 base, with 4 bases lying between them. The CDR3 protein is CASSLESNTEAFF. DNA of the CDR3: TGCGCCAGCAGCTTGGAGTCGAACACTGAAGCTTTCTTT.

V is TRBV15 and J is TRBJ1-2; D ambiguous. Per germline, CDR1 LNHNV and CDR2 YYDKDF (reference sequence). CDR3 length: 12 residues. V lost 3 bases and J lost 3, with 5 bases in between. CDR3 nucleotides: TGTGCCACCAGCAGGGGTGACTATGGCTACACCTTC. Protein: CATSRGDYGYTF.

This rearrangement joins TRBV4-3 to TRBJ1-5, with 8 bases that match TRBD1. The CDR3 sequence is 14 residues long. V was pared by 0 bases and J by 11 bases, with 6 bases of the junction left unmatched. Per germline, CDR1 LGHNA and CDR2 YSLEER. CDR3 protein: CASSQERDRRTQHF. CDR3 DNA sequence: TGCGCCAGCAGCCAAGAAAGGGACAGGCGTACCCAGCATTTT.

This sequence joins TRBV20-1 and TRBJ1-5; D ambiguous. The germline V and J ends were trimmed by 6 bases and 4 bases, with 13 bases remaining between them. The CDR3 has 13 amino acids. The V gene's germline CDR1 is DFQATT and CDR2 SNEGSKA (reference sequence). Here the CDR3 reads CSASSGVNQPQHF. CDR3 in DNA: TGCAGTGCCAGTAGTGGGGTAAATCAGCCCCAGCATTTT.

The chain employs TRBV6-6 and TRBJ1-2; 9 positions agree with TRBD1. Germline loops: CDR1 MNHNY, CDR2 SVGAGI (reference sequence). The CDR3 runs to 15 residues. The V segment lost 6 bases and the J segment 2 bases; nucleotides outside the gene matches: 7. The CDR3 region is CASSKGQGKNYGYTF. The CDR3 coding sequence is TGTGCCAGCAGCAAAGGACAGGGGAAAAACTATGGCTACACCTTC.

The chain uses TRBV7-8 and TRBJ1-6, with a possible D match to TRBD1 (6 bases). The germline V gene has CDR1 SGHVS and CDR2 FQNEAQ. There are 16 residues in the CDR3. V was clipped by 5 bases and J by 9 bases, with 20 bases between them. CDR3: CASSHKLGARSSPLHF. CDR3 nucleotide sequence: TGTGCCAGCAGCCATAAGCTGGGGGCGCGGAGTTCACCCCTCCACTTT.

As regards this clone: A junction boundary mismatches the germline segment, possibly from a read error. The V and J genes are TRBV6-1 and TRBJ1-2; D is unclear. Germline-derived CDR1 and CDR2 are MNHNS and SASEGT. The CDR3 runs 12 residues. CDR3 sequence (DNA): TGTGCCAGCAGTGAAGAGTGGAGGGTTAGAACTTTC. This gives the protein CASSEEWRVRTF.

J is TRBJ2-1 and V is TRBV24-1; D unclear. This CDR3 spans 14 amino acids. Trimming stripped 1 base from V and 10 bases from J, with 13 bases between. Germline loops: CDR1 KGHDR, CDR2 SFDVKD. The CDR3 here is CATSDFPIANEQFF. Written as DNA, the CDR3 is TGTGCCACCAGTGATTTCCCAATCGCTAACGAGCAGTTCTTC.

The V and J genes are TRBV3-1 (or the pseudogene TRBV3-2) and TRBJ1-2; no firm D call. From germline, CDR1 is LGHDT and CDR2 YNNKEL (reference sequence). The ends were cut back, 1 base at V and 0 bases at J, with 3 bases in the middle. The CDR3 extends over 13 amino acids. This CDR3 reads CASSQGTNYGYTF. CDR3 coding DNA: TGTGCCAGCAGCCAAGGAACTAACTATGGCTACACCTTC.

This chain connects TRBV7-9 to TRBJ1-2; D call uncertain. The V gene's germline CDR1 is SEHNR and CDR2 FQNEAQ (reference sequence). The CDR3 is made up of 11 amino acids. Deletions cut 6 bases from V and 8 bases from J, with 10 bases between. CDR3 sequence (DNA): TGTGCCAGCAGGGACGGAGAGGGCTACACCTTC. Translating it yields CASRDGEGYTF.

The chain recombines TRBV6-4 with TRBJ1-1, with 9 nucleotides matching TRBD1. V shed 4 bases, J shed 5 bases, and the junction held 11 bases outside the gene matches. CDR1 is MRHNA and CDR2 is SNTAGT in the germline V gene. CDR3 length equals 16 residues. CDR3 DNA sequence: TGTGCCAGCAGTGCCCGGACAGGGGTATCAAGGACTGAAGCTTTCTTT. It codes for CASSARTGVSRTEAFF.